These 21 T cell receptor beta chains originate from one sample sequenced in a study of T-cell memory formation after mild COVID-19. Via MiXCR, TCRdb re-called the 5' RACE reads, giving one row per CDR3 protein. The data contain approximately 400,000 distinct CDR3 sequences, about 24% of them singletons. Material: PBMCs or a T cell subset sorted from them (not recorded which). The receptors shown here come from an adult woman who had mild COVID-19 (a few samples of this study predate the infection). Cell type and time point are not known.

This clonotype was detected a few times. The chain has TRBV9 and TRBJ1-6; unclear D gene. Germline V lookup: CDR1 SGDLS, CDR2 YYNGEE. This CDR3 is built from 15 residues. The V and J ends lost 2 bases and 5 bases respectively, with 11 bases between them. The CDR3 spells CASSVTGKDNSPLHF. CDR3 bases: TGTGCCAGCAGCGTCACCGGGAAGGATAATTCACCCCTCCACTTT. The full variable domain, completed using reference TRBV9 and TRBJ1-6, is DSGVTQTPKHLITATGQRVTLRCSPRSGDLSVYWYQQSLDQGLQFLIQYYNGEERAKGNILERFSAQQFPDLHSELNLSSLELGDSALYFCASSVTGKDNSPLHFGNGTRLTVT.

This clonotype has only a few counts. The V and J genes are TRBV19 and TRBJ2-2; 11 bases agree with TRBD1. Losses at the gene ends were 6 bases for V and 4 bases for J; bases not matched to a gene: 7. Germline assignment: CDR1 LNHDA and CDR2 SQIVND (reference sequence). This CDR3 is built from 16 residues. CDR3 sequence: CASRVGQGAGTGELFF. CDR3 DNA: TGTGCCAGTAGGGTTGGACAGGGGGCTGGCACCGGGGAGCTGTTTTTT.

There are a few counts of this clonotype. The chain recombines TRBV5-1 with TRBJ2-5; 7 bases fit TRBD2. This CDR3 is built from 15 residues. Germline assignment: CDR1 SGHRS and CDR2 YFSETQ. Trimming removed 2 bases from V and 3 bases from J; junction bases left unmatched: 7. CDR3 bases: TGCGCCAGCAGCTTTGCATCAGGGAGGGAAGAGACCCAGTACTTC. This encodes CASSFASGREETQYF.

This clonotype was recorded only once. The genes are TRBV24-1 and TRBJ2-3, with D maybe TRBD2 (6 bases). The V end lost 9 bases, the J end lost 2 bases, and 14 bases lay between the germline ends. CDR3 size: 14 residues. CDR1 is KGHDR and CDR2 is SFDVKD in the germline V gene. CDR3: CATGGLLSTDTQYF. For the CDR3, the DNA is TGTGCCACCGGGGGACTTCTTTCCACAGATACGCAGTATTTT.

This clonotype was counted between two and nine times. The CDR3, as DNA: TGCGCCAGCAGCCACCCTGGACGGAATGGGCAGCCCCAGCATTTT. Its translation: CASSHPGRNGQPQHF. The V gene is TRBV5-1, the J gene TRBJ1-5; D not certain. V lost 4 bases, J lost 7 bases, and 18 bases lay in between. The length of the CDR3 is 15 residues. CDR1 is SGHRS and CDR2 is YFSETQ in the germline V gene.

This clonotype showed up just a few times. This rearrangement joins TRBV5-5 to TRBJ2-7; D may correspond to TRBD1 or TRBD2 (5 bases each). Looked up from germline, CDR1 is SGHKS and CDR2 is YYEKEE (reference sequence). This CDR3 region has 14 residues. The ends were cut back, 4 bases at V and 2 bases at J, with 13 bases in the middle. This CDR3 is CASSIRGTTYEQYF. CDR3 DNA: TGTGCCAGCAGCATCCGAGGGACCACCTACGAGCAGTACTTC. Full variable domain (remainder filled in from reference TRBV5-5 and TRBJ2-7): DAGVTQSPTHLIKTRGQQVTLRCSPISGHKSVSWYQQVLGQGPQFIFQYYEKEERGRGNFPDRFSARQFPNYSSELNVNALLLGDSALYLCASSIRGTTYEQYFGPGTRLTVT.

This clonotype appeared a few times. The chain recombines TRBV24-1 with TRBJ2-1; 14 bases are a match to TRBD2. Germline V gene sequence: CDR1 KGHDR, CDR2 SFDVKD. CDR3 length equals 13 residues. The trim removed 9 bases at V and 8 bases at J, leaving 2 bases unmatched. CDR3 in DNA: TGTGCCACCTCGGGACTAGCGGGAGATGAGCAGTTCTTC. Amino acids: CATSGLAGDEQFF.

This chain joins TRBV5-1 and TRBJ1-1; TRBD1 agrees at 8 bases. Germline CDR1 is SGHRS and CDR2 is YFSETQ. Trimming at V came to 4 bases and at J to 4 bases, leaving 9 bases not matched to a gene. The CDR3 extends over 15 amino acids. CDR3 sequence: CASSTRTGKGTEAFF. CDR3 nucleotides: TGCGCCAGCAGCACCCGGACAGGGAAGGGCACTGAAGCTTTCTTT.

This clonotype was detected many times. The J gene is TRBJ2-7, the V gene TRBV7-6; the match to TRBD1 covers 9 bases. Per the germline V gene, CDR1 is SGHVS and CDR2 is FNYEAQ. The CDR3 has 15 amino acids. Trimming cost V 4 bases and J 1 base; bases outside gene matches: 5. The CDR3 loop reads CASSSGDRDSYEQYF. The CDR3 DNA reads TGTGCCAGCAGCTCGGGGGACAGGGATTCCTACGAGCAGTACTTC. The whole variable domain, filled in from reference TRBV7-6 and TRBJ2-7, reads GAGVSQSPRYKVTKRGQDVALRCDPISGHVSLYWYRQALGQGPEFLTYFNYEAQQDKSGLPNDRFSAERPEGSISTLTIQRTEQRDSAMYRCASSSGDRDSYEQYFGPGTRLTVT.

This clonotype was recorded many times. The chain couples TRBV7-9 to TRBJ2-2; D unclear. The V end lost 5 bases, the J end lost 2 bases, and 12 bases lay between the germline ends. CDR1 is SEHNR and CDR2 is FQNEAQ in the germline V gene (reference sequence). This CDR3 spans 15 amino acids. The CDR3 DNA sequence: TGTGCCAGCAGCCCCCCGCGGTCTAACACCGGGGAGCTGTTTTTT. Its translation: CASSPPRSNTGELFF.

The CDR3, as DNA: TGTGCCAGCAGTTACTTGAAACTGGGCAATGAGCAGTTCTTC. This translates into CASSYLKLGNEQFF. This chain joins TRBV6-2 or TRBV6-3 and TRBJ2-1; no reliable D call. CDR1 MNHEY and CDR2 SVGEGT come from the germline V gene. Trimming removed 1 base from V and 6 bases from J, with 10 bases in between. The length of the CDR3 is 14 residues.

The chain joins TRBV6-4 to TRBJ1-5; D is possibly TRBD1 (5 bases). The CDR3 is made up of 14 amino acids. Germline lookup yields CDR1 MRHNA and CDR2 SNTAGT. Trimming took 4 bases from V and 5 from J, leaving 12 bases between them. The CDR3 loop reads CASSAQAGDQPQHF. CDR3 nucleotide sequence: TGTGCCAGCAGTGCCCAGGCGGGGGATCAGCCCCAGCATTTT.

V usage is TRBV6-2 or TRBV6-3 and J usage is TRBJ1-1; D is unclear. The CDR3 runs to 11 residues. Germline V gives CDR1 MNHEY, CDR2 SVGEGT. V was trimmed by 5 bases and J by 3 bases, leaving 4 bases between them. CDR3 DNA: TGTGCCAGCAGTCAGGACACTGAAGCTTTCTTT. This sequence encodes CASSQDTEAFF.

This chain links TRBV10-3 with TRBJ2-2; 16 bases agree with TRBD2. The germline V gene has CDR1 ENHRY and CDR2 SYGVKD. J lost 3 bases, V lost 4 bases, and 5 bases had no gene match. CDR3 length equals 18 residues. In DNA form, the CDR3 reads TGTGCCATCAGTGGAGTGGGACTAGCGGGAGGGCACACCGGGGAGCTGTTTTTT. It codes for CAISGVGLAGGHTGELFF.

This clonotype showed up just once. This rearrangement joins TRBV12-3 or TRBV12-4 to TRBJ2-5; D is unresolved. The CDR3 has 14 residues. The ends were cut back, 6 bases at V and 1 base at J, with 12 bases in the middle. CDR3 bases: TGTGCCAGCAGCCGAGGACCCTCCCAAGAGACCCAGTACTTC. Encoded protein: CASSRGPSQETQYF.

In this sample, this clonotype turned up a few times. The V gene is TRBV7-9, the J gene TRBJ2-1, with 9 bases fitting TRBD2. V was clipped by 5 bases and J by 3 bases; unmatched bases: 8. Germline V gene lookup returns CDR1 SEHNR and CDR2 FQNEAQ (reference sequence). The CDR3 totals 16 residues. The chain's CDR3 is CASSPRTSVDYNEQFF. CDR3 DNA: TGTGCCAGCAGCCCGCGGACTAGCGTGGACTACAATGAGCAGTTCTTC.

This clonotype was found a few times. The chain recombines TRBV7-3 with TRBJ2-3; D gene unclear. Germline V gene sequence: CDR1 SGHTA, CDR2 FQGTGA. With 2 bases removed from V and 4 bases from J, the gap between germline ends came to 10 bases. CDR3 length equals 14 residues. CDR3 sequence (DNA): TGTGCCAGCAGCTTATTAGGTGGGCCAGATACGCAGTATTTT. As protein: CASSLLGGPDTQYF. Full variable domain (remainder filled in from reference TRBV7-3 and TRBJ2-3): GAGVSQTPSNKVTEKGKYVELRCDPISGHTALYWYRQSLGQGPEFLIYFQGTGAADDSGLPNDRFFAVRPEGSVSTLKIQRTERGDSAVYLCASSLLGGPDTQYFGPGTRLTVL.

This clonotype was recorded a few times. The V and J genes are TRBV30 and TRBJ2-1, with D hard to call. CDR3 size: 12 residues. Trimming stripped 1 base from V and 5 bases from J, with 6 bases between. Germline V gene data show CDR1 as GTSNPN and CDR2 as SVGIG (reference sequence). The DNA of the CDR3 is TGTGCCTGGAGTGAAAACGACAATGAGCAGTTCTTC. Its translation is CAWSENDNEQFF. Using reference TRBV30 and TRBJ2-1 for the parts outside the CDR3, the full variable domain is SQTIHQWPATLVQPVGSPLSLECTVEGTSNPNLYWYRQAAGRGLQLLFYSVGIGQISSEVPQNLSASRPQDRQFILSSKKLLLSDSGFYLCAWSENDNEQFFGPGTRLTVL.

The rearrangement joins TRBV7-3 to TRBJ2-3; TRBD2 matches at 9 bases. This CDR3 is 17 amino acids long. Germline CDR1 SGHTA, CDR2 FQGTGA. V dropped 0 bases and J dropped 3; count of bases not matched to a gene: 7. The CDR3 reads CASSLTAGGPGTDTQYF. The CDR3 coding sequence is TGTGCCAGCAGCTTAACGGCGGGGGGGCCGGGGACAGATACGCAGTATTTT.

The chain has TRBV5-1 and TRBJ2-5; perhaps TRBD2 as D (5 bases). The V gene lost 4 bases and the J gene lost 3 bases, with 19 bases spanning the gap. CDR3 size: 16 residues. The germline V gene encodes CDR1 SGHRS and CDR2 YFSETQ. CDR3 DNA sequence: TGCGCCAGCAGCCCCGCGGAGGTGGGGAAAAAAGAGACCCAGTACTTC. Protein sequence: CASSPAEVGKKETQYF.

This clonotype occurred a few times. The gene calls are TRBV5-1 and TRBJ2-5, with 9 positions matching TRBD2. The trim removed 0 bases at V and 0 bases at J, leaving 3 bases unmatched. Germline values: CDR1 SGHRS, CDR2 YFSETQ. The CDR3 sequence is 16 residues long. DNA of the CDR3: TGCGCCAGCAGCTTGGATGGCGGGGGGGACCAAGAGACCCAGTACTTC. This gives the protein CASSLDGGGDQETQYF.